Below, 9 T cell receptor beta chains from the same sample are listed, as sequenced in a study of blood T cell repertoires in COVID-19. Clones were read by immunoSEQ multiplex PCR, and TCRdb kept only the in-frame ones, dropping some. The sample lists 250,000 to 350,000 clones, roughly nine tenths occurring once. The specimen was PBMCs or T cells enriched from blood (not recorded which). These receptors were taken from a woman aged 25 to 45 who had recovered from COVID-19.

In DNA form, the CDR3 reads TGTGCCAGCAGCGCCAGGAATAACTATGGCTACACCTTC. Amino acid sequence: CASSARNNYGYTF. This rearrangement joins TRBV7-3 to TRBJ1-2; no definite D call. V lost 5 bases to trimming and J lost 1 base, with 8 bases between them. The CDR3 covers 13 residues. The V gene's germline CDR1 is SGHTA and CDR2 FQGTGA.

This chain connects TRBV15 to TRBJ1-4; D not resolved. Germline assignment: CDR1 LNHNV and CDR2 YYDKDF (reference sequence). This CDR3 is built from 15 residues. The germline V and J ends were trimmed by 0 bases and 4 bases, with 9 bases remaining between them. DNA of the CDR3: TGTGCCACCAGCAGAGACGCCGGGATTAATGAAAAACTGTTTTTT. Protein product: CATSRDAGINEKLFF.

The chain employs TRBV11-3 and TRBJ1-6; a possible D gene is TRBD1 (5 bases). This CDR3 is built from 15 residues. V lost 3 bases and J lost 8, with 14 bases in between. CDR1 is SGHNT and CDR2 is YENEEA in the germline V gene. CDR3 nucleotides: TGTGCCAGCAGCTTCGGGTCACCGGGGGATTCACCCCTCCACTTT. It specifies CASSFGSPGDSPLHF.

CDR3 protein: CASSTQIHPLGKLFF. For the CDR3, the DNA is TGTGCCAGTAGTACCCAAATTCACCCGCTCGGAAAACTGTTTTTT. The chain has TRBV19 and TRBJ1-4; D gene uncertain. Looked up from germline, CDR1 is LNHDA and CDR2 is SQIVND (reference sequence). Between the trimmed V and J ends, which lost 4 bases and 10 bases, there was a span of 19 bases. CDR3 length: 15 amino acids.

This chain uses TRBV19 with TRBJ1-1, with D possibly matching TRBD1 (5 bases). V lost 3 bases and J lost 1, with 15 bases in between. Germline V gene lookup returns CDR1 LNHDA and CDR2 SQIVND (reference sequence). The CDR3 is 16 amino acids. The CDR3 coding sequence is TGTGCCAGTAGTATCCAGGGCTTTCGTGGGAACACTGAAGCTTTCTTT. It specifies CASSIQGFRGNTEAFF.

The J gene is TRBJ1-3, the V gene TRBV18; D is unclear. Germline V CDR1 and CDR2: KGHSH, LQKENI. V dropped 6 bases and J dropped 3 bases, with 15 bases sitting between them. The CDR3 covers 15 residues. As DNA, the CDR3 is TGTGCCAGCTCTTTCTTACCCCAGATTGGAAACACCATATATTTT. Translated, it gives CASSFLPQIGNTIYF.

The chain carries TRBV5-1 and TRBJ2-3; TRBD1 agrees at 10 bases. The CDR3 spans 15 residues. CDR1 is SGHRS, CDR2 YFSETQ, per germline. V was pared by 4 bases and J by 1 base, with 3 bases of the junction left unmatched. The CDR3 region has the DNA TGCGCCAGCAGCGCGGGGACAGGGGGCACAGATACGCAGTATTTT. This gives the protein CASSAGTGGTDTQYF.

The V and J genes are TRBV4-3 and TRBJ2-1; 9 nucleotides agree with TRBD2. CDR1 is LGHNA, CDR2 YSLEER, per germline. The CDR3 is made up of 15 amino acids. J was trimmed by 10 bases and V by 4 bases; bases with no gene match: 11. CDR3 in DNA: TGCGCCAGCAGCCGGGAAGGCGGGGGGGCTTACGAGCAGTTCTTC. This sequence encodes CASSREGGGAYEQFF.

The CDR3 region is CASSRDRVNFEAFF. The CDR3 bases are TGTGCCAGCAGCAGGGACAGAGTCAACTTCGAAGCTTTCTTT. The chain recombines TRBV7-6 with TRBJ1-1, with TRBD1 identical over 7 bases. After removal of 5 bases from V and 8 bases from J, the junction contained 11 bases not matched to a gene. The germline V gene encodes CDR1 SGHVS and CDR2 FNYEAQ. There are 14 residues in the CDR3.